What follows are 10 T cell receptor beta chains derived from one specimen sequenced in a study of T-cell memory formation after mild COVID-19. MiXCR was run by TCRdb on the 5' RACE reads, yielding one entry per CDR3 protein. Of 250,000 to 300,000 distinct CDR3 sequences in the sample, 16% are singletons; the top ten hold over 20%. The sample consisted of PBMCs or a T cell subset sorted from them (not recorded which). These receptors were collected from a man aged 18 to 29 who had mild COVID-19 (a few samples of this study predate the infection). Cell type and time point are not known.

This clonotype was picked up a small number of times. This rearrangement joins TRBV5-4 to TRBJ2-5, with a weak D call TRBD1 (6 bases). Trimming took 4 bases from V and 4 from J, leaving 11 bases between them. The germline CDR1 and CDR2 sequences are SGHNT and YYREEE (reference sequence). The CDR3 length is 13 residues. The CDR3 loop reads CASSGPRGETQYF. The CDR3 nucleotides are TGTGCCAGCAGCGGACCCAGGGGAGAGACCCAGTACTTC.

A few counts support this clonotype. The chain employs TRBV5-1 and TRBJ2-7; 7 nucleotides agree with TRBD1. The CDR3 consists of 14 residues. Germline V gives CDR1 SGHRS, CDR2 YFSETQ. J lost 6 bases, V lost 7 bases, and 13 bases had no gene match. The CDR3 sequence is CASSRQGPLSEQYF. The CDR3 nucleotides read TGCGCCAGCTCAAGACAGGGTCCGCTCTCCGAGCAGTACTTC.

This clonotype was picked up many times. The CDR3 spells CASSQRETQYF. In DNA form, the CDR3 reads TGTGCCAGCAGCCAAAGGGAGACCCAGTACTTC. The chain employs TRBV7-2 and TRBJ2-5; D uncertain. V was shortened by 5 bases and J by 5 bases, with 6 bases between the two germline ends. CDR1 and CDR2 (germline): SGHTA, FQGNSA. This CDR3 contains 11 residues.

This clonotype was seen at least ten times. The chain joins TRBV20-1 to TRBJ1-5, with D maybe TRBD1 (5 bases). The ends were cut back, 0 bases at V and 2 bases at J, with 8 bases in the middle. Looked up from germline, CDR1 is DFQATT and CDR2 is SNEGSKA (reference sequence). The CDR3 has 14 residues. The CDR3 DNA follows: TGCAGTGCTAGAGATCTGACAGGCAATCAGCCCCAGCATTTT. As protein: CSARDLTGNQPQHF.

This clonotype was detected a few times. This sequence joins TRBV15 and TRBJ2-5; 9 bases fit TRBD2. The CDR3 spans 15 residues. The V segment lost 1 base and the J segment 5 bases; nucleotides outside the gene matches: 5. Per germline, CDR1 LNHNV and CDR2 YYDKDF (reference sequence). The DNA for the CDR3 is TGTGCCACCAGCAGAGGAGCGGGGGGTGGGGAGACCCAGTACTTC. Translating gives CATSRGAGGGETQYF.

V usage is TRBV5-1 and J usage is TRBJ2-2; the D gene is possibly TRBD1 (6 bases). The CDR3 is 15 amino acids. In germline, CDR1 is SGHRS, CDR2 YFSETQ. Trimming took 3 bases from V and 7 from J, leaving 16 bases between them. DNA of the CDR3: TGCGCCAGCAGCTCCGGGACACCGTATGTCGGGGAGCTGTTTTTT. Translating gives CASSSGTPYVGELFF.

This clonotype was counted only a few times. The rearrangement uses TRBV11-2 and TRBJ1-1; D gene uncertain. V lost 3 bases to trimming and J lost 4 bases, with 24 bases between them. In germline, CDR1 is SGHAT, CDR2 FQNNGV. The CDR3 covers 18 residues. DNA for the CDR3: TGTGCCAGCAGCTTTTTTAGCCGACGAGTACCGCGAAGCACTGAAGCTTTCTTT. Amino acids: CASSFFSRRVPRSTEAFF. Full variable domain (rest looked up from reference TRBV11-2 and TRBJ1-1): EAGVAQSPRYKIIEKRQSVAFWCNPISGHATLYWYQQILGQGPKLLIQFQNNGVVDDSQLPKDRFSAERLKGVDSTLKIQPAKLEDSAVYLCASSFFSRRVPRSTEAFFGQGTRLTVV.

The V and J genes are TRBV5-6 and TRBJ1-1; no definite D call. In germline, CDR1 is SGHDT, CDR2 YYEEEE. The CDR3 covers 11 residues. The V gene lost 3 bases and the J gene lost 8 bases, with 8 bases spanning the gap. CDR3 nucleotides: TGTGCCAGCAGCTCGAGCGGGGAAGCTTTCTTT. Protein sequence: CASSSSGEAFF. The full variable domain, rest sourced from reference TRBV5-6 and TRBJ1-1, is DAGVTQSPTHLIKTRGQQVTLRCSPKSGHDTVSWYQQALGQGPQFIFQYYEEEERQRGNFPDRFSGHQFPNYSSELNVNALLLGDSALYLCASSSSGEAFFGQGTRLTVV.

This chain joins TRBV12-3 or TRBV12-4 and TRBJ1-2, with TRBD1 as a possible D gene (6 bases). V dropped 3 bases and J dropped 6 bases, with 14 bases sitting between them. The CDR3 runs to 14 residues. The CDR3, as DNA: TGTGCCAGCAGTTTTACAGTGGGGGGCCATGGCTACACCTTC. It specifies CASSFTVGGHGYTF.

The table lists this clonotype with a few counts. The chain links TRBV5-5 to TRBJ1-5; D ambiguous. The CDR3 extends over 14 amino acids. Germline CDR1 SGHKS, CDR2 YYEKEE (reference sequence). Trimming left V 4 bases short and J 0 bases short, with 8 bases between. The CDR3 coding sequence is TGTGCCAGCAGCAGAGGCGATAGCAATCAGCCCCAGCATTTT. Translation: CASSRGDSNQPQHF.